This T cell receptor (beta chain) was retrieved from a study of tissue T cells after allogeneic stem cell transplantation. CDR1 and CDR2 from the germline V gene are SGHTA and FQGTGA. This CDR3 comprises 13 residues. V lost 3 bases and J lost 5, with 11 bases in between. Sequenced by immunoSEQ multiplex PCR; TCRdb stores in-frame clones only, minus some. This sample has about 9,700 clones, with roughly two thirds found just once. The specimen comprised tissue from the ileum, sampled at autopsy. The chain uses TRBV7-3 and TRBJ2-7; D is uncertain. The receptor's source is a woman aged 18 to 55 with breast cancer. The CDR3 DNA reads as TGTGCCAGCAGCTTTGGTCCCGGAGACGAGCAGTACTTC. This sequence encodes CASSFGPGDEQYF. Together with reference TRBV7-3 and TRBJ2-7, the CDR3 gives the full variable domain: GAGVSQTPSNKVTEKGKYVELRCDPISGHTALYWYRQSLGQGPEFLIYFQGTGAADDSGLPNDRFFAVRPEGSVSTLKIQRTERGDSAVYLCASSFGPGDEQYFGPGTRLTVT.